This TCR beta chain came from a study of molecular identifiers for immune sequencing clone quantification. Study results and caveats: Detectable among 800,000 to 1,000,000 naive cells, according to reports, was Jurkat TCR RNA spiked in from one cell.

Methods described previously were used for bulk TCR libraries, and listed TCR primers were applied. A single record per CDR3 protein comes from TCRdb applying MiXCR to the PCR reads. Of about 100,000 distinct CDR3 sequences listed, 21% are singletons. This clonotype has ten or more counts. Its antigen is still unknown. Deletions cut 0 bases from V and 7 bases from J, with 7 bases between. The CDR3 length is 13 residues. CDR1 SGHDT and CDR2 YYEEEE come from the germline V gene. This rearrangement joins TRBV5-6 to TRBJ1-4; perhaps TRBD1 as D (5 bases). The origin of this receptor is a human donor in good health. Some libraries in this study had Jurkat cell RNA spiked in. Sequenced input: naive CD8+ T cells from blood, with Jurkat cell RNA spiked in. Subset reported: FACS-sorted CD8+CD4-CCR7+CD45RA+ naive T cells. CDR3 DNA: TGTGCCAGCAGCTTGGGCGACAGTGAAAAACTGTTTTTT. It encodes CASSLGDSEKLFF.